The 12 T cell receptor beta chains listed next were all sequenced from one sample in a study of beta chain features in type 1 diabetes. Study-wide points: Shorter TCRB CDR3s, moderately but significantly so, marked every one of the four CD4+ subsets in Type 1 diabetes patients.

Every isolated RNA sample was fully reverse transcribed, so sequencing captured expressed TCRB transcripts. Profiling relied on immunoSEQ multiplex PCR, and the TCRdb table lists in-frame clones only, not all of them. Here the sample spans 140,000 or so clones, about 13% being singletons. No antigen has been identified for these receptors. The sequencing sample was made of central memory CD4+ T cells from blood. The receptors were gathered from a man aged 18 to 30 with type 1 diabetes.

V is TRBV19 and J is TRBJ2-1; TRBD1 agrees at 7 bases. This CDR3 is 17 amino acids long. J was trimmed by 8 bases and V by 5 bases; bases with no gene match: 18. Germline V gives CDR1 LNHDA, CDR2 SQIVND (reference sequence). The CDR3 protein is CASSPSYRGTKIHEQFF. The CDR3 DNA reads TGTGCCAGTAGTCCCTCCTACAGGGGAACAAAGATCCATGAGCAGTTCTTC.

This clone came up a few times. The chain carries TRBV19 and TRBJ2-1, with TRBD1 identical over 8 bases. From germline, CDR1 is LNHDA and CDR2 SQIVND (reference sequence). Trimming cost V 3 bases and J 3 bases; bases outside gene matches: 4. This CDR3 is 15 amino acids long. The CDR3 nucleotides read TGTGCCAGTAGTATCCTGGACAGGGACTACAATGAGCAGTTCTTC. This translates into CASSILDRDYNEQFF. Full variable domain (outside the CDR3, taken from reference TRBV19 and TRBJ2-1): DGGITQSPKYLFRKEGQNVTLSCEQNLNHDAMYWYRQDPGQGLRLIYYSQIVNDFQKGDIAEGYSVSREKKESFPLTVTSAQKNPTAFYLCASSILDRDYNEQFFGPGTRLTVL.

This clone was found a few times. The gene calls are TRBV7-9 and TRBJ2-3; the D gene is possibly TRBD1 (5 bases). V lost 5 bases to trimming and J lost 6 bases, with 18 bases between them. This CDR3 region has 15 residues. Germline CDR1 SEHNR, CDR2 FQNEAQ (reference sequence). CDR3 nucleotides: TGTGCCAGCAGCCAATGGACACGCCAACAGGATACGCAGTATTTT. Translation gives CASSQWTRQQDTQYF.

This clone was seen repeatedly, ten times or more. This chain connects TRBV5-6 to TRBJ1-3; no reliable D call. CDR1 and CDR2 (germline): SGHDT, YYEEEE. The CDR3 is made up of 14 amino acids. With 4 bases removed from V and 2 bases from J, the gap between germline ends came to 10 bases. In DNA form, the CDR3 reads TGTGCCAGCAGCACGTCAAGGACTGGAAACACCATATATTTT. Protein sequence: CASSTSRTGNTIYF.

This clone was counted only a few times. The V gene is TRBV7-2, the J gene TRBJ2-2; D is unresolved. Germline loops: CDR1 SGHTA, CDR2 FQGNSA. The CDR3 has 14 amino acids. The V and J ends lost 1 base and 3 bases respectively, with 6 bases between them. The CDR3 loop is CASSLGRHTGELFF. The CDR3 nucleotides read TGTGCCAGCAGCTTAGGCCGGCACACCGGGGAGCTGTTTTTT.

In regard to this clone: One end of the junction is discordant with germline, which a read error may explain. The chain's CDR3 is CASSLGTGSDRIIF. The CDR3 bases are TGCGCCAGCAGCTTAGGGACAGGGTCGGACCGGATTATCTTC. The rearrangement uses TRBV5-1 and TRBJ2-1; 9 nucleotides line up with TRBD1. Per germline, CDR1 SGHRS and CDR2 YFSETQ. The CDR3 runs to 14 residues.

The sample holds many counts of this clone. The CDR3, as DNA: TGCGCCAGCAGCTTGATGAATGAGCAGTTCTTC. This sequence encodes CASSLMNEQFF. V usage is TRBV5-1 and J usage is TRBJ2-1; the D is unclear. Germline CDR1 and CDR2: SGHRS and YFSETQ. Trimming shortened V by 1 base and J by 7 bases, and 3 bases separated the two germline ends. The CDR3 runs 11 residues.

This clone has more than one count but fewer than ten. This chain joins TRBV19 and TRBJ2-7; D ambiguous. This CDR3 is 14 amino acids long. Trimming stripped 6 bases from V and 2 bases from J, with 14 bases between. Germline V gives CDR1 LNHDA, CDR2 SQIVND (reference sequence). The CDR3 nucleotides read TGTGCCAGTAGCCAACCACCGAATGCCTACGAGCAGTACTTC. Translation: CASSQPPNAYEQYF. Filled out from reference TRBV19 and TRBJ2-7, the complete variable domain reads DGGITQSPKYLFRKEGQNVTLSCEQNLNHDAMYWYRQDPGQGLRLIYYSQIVNDFQKGDIAEGYSVSREKKESFPLTVTSAQKNPTAFYLCASSQPPNAYEQYFGPGTRLTVT.

The gene calls are TRBV2 and TRBJ2-5; TRBD1 is a possible D gene (7 bases). The better agreement between TRBJ2-7 and the DNA end casts doubt on the J call. The CDR3 extends over 12 amino acids. Germline CDR1 reads SNHLY; CDR2 reads FYNNEI. The CDR3 sequence: CASKEGAYEQYF. CDR3 nucleotides: TGTGCCAGCAAGGAGGGGGCTTACGAGCAGTACTTC.

A few counts support this clone. The rearrangement joins TRBV14 to TRBJ2-7; D is ambiguous. The CDR3 loop spans 17 amino acids. The V gene lost 0 bases and the J gene lost 0 bases, with 15 bases spanning the gap. Germline V lookup: CDR1 SGHDN, CDR2 FVKESK. Here the CDR3 reads CASSQEDRTFGSYEQYF. CDR3 in DNA: TGTGCCAGCAGCCAAGAGGACCGGACCTTCGGCTCCTACGAGCAGTACTTC. The variable domain in full, with the rest retrieved from reference TRBV14 and TRBJ2-7, is EAGVTQFPSHSVIEKGQTVTLRCDPISGHDNLYWYRRVMGKEIKFLLHFVKESKQDESGMPNNRFLAERTGGTYSTLKVQPAELEDSGVYFCASSQEDRTFGSYEQYFGPGTRLTVT.

The chain couples TRBV18 to TRBJ1-1; D uncertain. V was clipped by 2 bases and J by 1 base, with 8 bases between them. Germline V lookup: CDR1 KGHSH, CDR2 LQKENI. The CDR3 has 14 amino acids. CDR3 nucleotide sequence: TGTGCCAGCTCACCAGTGGACGCGAACACTGAAGCTTTCTTT. The encoded protein is CASSPVDANTEAFF. Supplemented by reference TRBV18 and TRBJ1-1, the full variable domain reads NAGVMQNPRHLVRRRGQEARLRCSPMKGHSHVYWYRQLPEEGLKFMVYLQKENIIDESGMPKERFSAEFPKEGPSILRIQQVVRGDSAAYFCASSPVDANTEAFFGQGTRLTVV.

A few counts support this clone. This chain uses TRBV29-1 with TRBJ1-2; weak D call: TRBD1 (5 bases). The germline V gene has CDR1 SQVTM and CDR2 ANQGSEA. The CDR3 contains 15 residues. V was clipped by 3 bases and J by 5 bases, with 19 bases between them. CDR3 DNA: TGCAGCGTTGAGAAGAACGGGGCTTTCGGGTATGGCTACACCTTC. Protein: CSVEKNGAFGYGYTF.